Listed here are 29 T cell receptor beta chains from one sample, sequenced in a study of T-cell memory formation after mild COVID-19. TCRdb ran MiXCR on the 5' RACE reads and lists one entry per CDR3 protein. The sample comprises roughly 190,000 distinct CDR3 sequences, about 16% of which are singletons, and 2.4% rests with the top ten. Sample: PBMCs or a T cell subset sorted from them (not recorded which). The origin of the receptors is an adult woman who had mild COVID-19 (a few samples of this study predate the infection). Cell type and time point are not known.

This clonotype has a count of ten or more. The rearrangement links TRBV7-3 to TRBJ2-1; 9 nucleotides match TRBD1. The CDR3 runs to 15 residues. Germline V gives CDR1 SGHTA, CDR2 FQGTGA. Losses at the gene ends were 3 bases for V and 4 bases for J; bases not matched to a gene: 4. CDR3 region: CASSLTGGGYNEQFF. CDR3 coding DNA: TGTGCCAGCAGCTTGACAGGGGGAGGGTACAATGAGCAGTTCTTC.

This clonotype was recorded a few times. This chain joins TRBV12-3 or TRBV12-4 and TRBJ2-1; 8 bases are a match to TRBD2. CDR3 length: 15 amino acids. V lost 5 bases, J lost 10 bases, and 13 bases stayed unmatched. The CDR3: CASSLGTGGLGEQFF. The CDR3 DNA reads TGTGCCAGCAGTCTGGGAACGGGGGGGCTCGGGGAGCAGTTCTTC.

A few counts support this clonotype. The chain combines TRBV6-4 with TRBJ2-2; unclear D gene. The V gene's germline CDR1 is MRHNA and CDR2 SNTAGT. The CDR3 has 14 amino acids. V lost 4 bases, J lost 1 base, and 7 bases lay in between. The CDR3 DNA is TGTGCCAGCAGTGCACTTCAGAACACCGGGGAGCTGTTTTTT. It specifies CASSALQNTGELFF.

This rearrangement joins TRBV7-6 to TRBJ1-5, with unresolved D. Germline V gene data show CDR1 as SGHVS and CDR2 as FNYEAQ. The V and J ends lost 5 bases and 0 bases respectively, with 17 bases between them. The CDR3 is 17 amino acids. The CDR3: CASSHDRRVYSNQPQHF. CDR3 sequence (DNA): TGTGCCAGCAGCCATGACCGCCGGGTCTATAGCAATCAGCCCCAGCATTTT.

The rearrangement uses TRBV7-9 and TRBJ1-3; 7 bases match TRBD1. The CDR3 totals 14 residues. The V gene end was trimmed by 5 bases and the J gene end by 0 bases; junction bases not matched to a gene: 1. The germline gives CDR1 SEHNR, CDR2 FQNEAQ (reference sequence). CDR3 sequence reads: CASSRDSSGNTIYF. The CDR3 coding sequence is TGTGCCAGCAGCCGGGACAGCTCTGGAAACACCATATATTTT. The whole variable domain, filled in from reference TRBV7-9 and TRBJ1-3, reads DTGVSQNPRHKITKRGQNVTFRCDPISEHNRLYWYRQTLGQGPEFLTYFQNEAQLEKSRLLSDRFSAERPKGSFSTLEIQRTEQGDSAMYLCASSRDSSGNTIYFGEGSWLTVV.

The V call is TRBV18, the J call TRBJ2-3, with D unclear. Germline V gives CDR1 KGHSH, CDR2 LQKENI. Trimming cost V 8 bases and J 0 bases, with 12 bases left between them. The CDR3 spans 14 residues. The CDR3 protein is CASKGSTSTDTQYF. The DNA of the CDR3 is TGTGCCAGCAAGGGCTCCACTAGCACAGATACGCAGTATTTT.

The CDR3: CASYQTGHYGYTF. The DNA for the CDR3 is TGTGCCAGCTATCAGACAGGTCACTATGGCTACACCTTC. This chain connects TRBV18 to TRBJ1-2; a weak D match, TRBD1 (6 bases). This CDR3 is built from 13 residues. Trimming shortened V by 7 bases and J by 3 bases, and 12 bases separated the two germline ends. Germline CDR1 KGHSH, CDR2 LQKENI.

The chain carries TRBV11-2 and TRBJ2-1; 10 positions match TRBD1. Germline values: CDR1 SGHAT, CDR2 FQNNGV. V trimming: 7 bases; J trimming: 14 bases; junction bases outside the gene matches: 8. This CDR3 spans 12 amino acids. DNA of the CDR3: TGTGCCAGCACCCGGACAGGGGGAAAGAAGTTCTTC. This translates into CASTRTGGKKFF.

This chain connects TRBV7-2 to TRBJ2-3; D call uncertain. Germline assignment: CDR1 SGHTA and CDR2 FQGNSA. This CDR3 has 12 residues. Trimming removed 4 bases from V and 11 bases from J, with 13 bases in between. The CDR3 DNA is TGTGCCAGCAGCTCCCCGCTGGGGAAGCAGTATTTT. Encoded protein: CASSSPLGKQYF.

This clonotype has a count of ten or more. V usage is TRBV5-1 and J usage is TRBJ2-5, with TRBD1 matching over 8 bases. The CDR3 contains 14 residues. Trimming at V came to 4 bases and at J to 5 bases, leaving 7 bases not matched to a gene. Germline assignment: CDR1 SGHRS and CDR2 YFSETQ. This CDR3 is CASSDGQGGETQYF. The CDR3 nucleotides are TGCGCCAGCAGCGACGGACAGGGTGGCGAGACCCAGTACTTC. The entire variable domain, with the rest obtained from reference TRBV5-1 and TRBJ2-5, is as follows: KAGVTQTPRYLIKTRGQQVTLSCSPISGHRSVSWYQQTPGQGLQFLFEYFSETQRNKGNFPGRFSGRQFSNSRSEMNVSTLELGDSALYLCASSDGQGGETQYFGPGTRLLVL.

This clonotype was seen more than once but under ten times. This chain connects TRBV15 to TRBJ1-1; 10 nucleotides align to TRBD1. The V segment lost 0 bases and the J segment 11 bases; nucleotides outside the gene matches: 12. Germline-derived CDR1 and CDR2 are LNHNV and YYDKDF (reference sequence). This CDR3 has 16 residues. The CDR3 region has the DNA TGTGCCACCAGCAGAGAGGGGACAGGGGCCCTAGCAGCGGCTTTCTTT. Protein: CATSREGTGALAAAFF. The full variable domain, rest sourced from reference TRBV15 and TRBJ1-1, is DAMVIQNPRYQVTQFGKPVTLSCSQTLNHNVMYWYQQKSSQAPKLLFHYYDKDFNNEADTPDNFQSRRPNTSFCFLDIRSPGLGDTAMYLCATSREGTGALAAAFFGQGTRLTVV.

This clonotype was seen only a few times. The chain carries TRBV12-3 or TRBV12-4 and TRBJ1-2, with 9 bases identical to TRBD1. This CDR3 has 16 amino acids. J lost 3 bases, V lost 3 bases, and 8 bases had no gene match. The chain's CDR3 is CASSFSTGGPDYGYTF. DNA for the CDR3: TGTGCCAGCAGTTTTTCTACAGGGGGCCCGGACTATGGCTACACCTTC.

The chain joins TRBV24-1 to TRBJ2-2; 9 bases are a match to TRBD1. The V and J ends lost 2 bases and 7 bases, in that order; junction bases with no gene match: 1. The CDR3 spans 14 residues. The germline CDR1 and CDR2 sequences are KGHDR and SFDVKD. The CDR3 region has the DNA TGTGCCACCAGTGATTGGACAGGGGTCGGGGAGCTGTTTTTT. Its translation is CATSDWTGVGELFF.

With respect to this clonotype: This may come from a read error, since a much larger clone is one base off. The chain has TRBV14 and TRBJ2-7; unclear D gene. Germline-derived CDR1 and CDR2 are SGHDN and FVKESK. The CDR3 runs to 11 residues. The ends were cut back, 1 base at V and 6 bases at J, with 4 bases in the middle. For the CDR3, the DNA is TGTGCCAGCAGCCAAGTCGTCGAGCAGTACTTC. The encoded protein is CASSQVVEQYF. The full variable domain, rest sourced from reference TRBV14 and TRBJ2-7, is EAGVTQFPSHSVIEKGQTVTLRCDPISGHDNLYWYRRVMGKEIKFLLHFVKESKQDESGMPNNRFLAERTGGTYSTLKVQPAELEDSGVYFCASSQVVEQYFGPGTRLTVT.

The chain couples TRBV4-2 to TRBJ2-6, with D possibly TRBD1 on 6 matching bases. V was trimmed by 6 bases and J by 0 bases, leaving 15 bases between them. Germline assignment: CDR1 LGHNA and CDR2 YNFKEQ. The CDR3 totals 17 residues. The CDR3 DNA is TGTGCCAGCAGGAAGGACAGAGCCATCTCTGGGGCCAACGTCCTGACTTTC. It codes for CASRKDRAISGANVLTF.

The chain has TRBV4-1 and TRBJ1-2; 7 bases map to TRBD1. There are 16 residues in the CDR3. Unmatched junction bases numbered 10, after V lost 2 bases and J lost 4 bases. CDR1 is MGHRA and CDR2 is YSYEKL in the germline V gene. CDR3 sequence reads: CASSQIFGDRGYGYTF. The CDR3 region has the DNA TGCGCCAGCAGCCAAATTTTTGGGGACAGAGGCTATGGCTACACCTTC.

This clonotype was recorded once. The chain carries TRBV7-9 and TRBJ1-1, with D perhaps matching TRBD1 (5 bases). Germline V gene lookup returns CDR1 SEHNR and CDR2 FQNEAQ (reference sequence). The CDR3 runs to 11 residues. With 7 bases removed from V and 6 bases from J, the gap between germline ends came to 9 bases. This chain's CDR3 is CASTQTAEAFF. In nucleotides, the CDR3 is TGTGCCAGCACTCAGACAGCTGAAGCTTTCTTT.

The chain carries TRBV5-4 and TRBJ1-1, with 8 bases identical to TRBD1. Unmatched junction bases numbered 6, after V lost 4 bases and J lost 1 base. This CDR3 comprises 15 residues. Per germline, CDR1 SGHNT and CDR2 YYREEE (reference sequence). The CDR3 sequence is CASSVAGTGNTEAFF. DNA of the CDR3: TGTGCCAGCAGCGTGGCCGGGACAGGGAACACTGAAGCTTTCTTT.

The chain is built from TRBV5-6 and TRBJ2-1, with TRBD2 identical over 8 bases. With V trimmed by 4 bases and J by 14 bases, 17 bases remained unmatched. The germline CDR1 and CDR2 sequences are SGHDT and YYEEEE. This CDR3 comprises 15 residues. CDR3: CASSKWTSPSVMEFF. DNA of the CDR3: TGTGCCAGCAGCAAGTGGACTAGCCCTTCAGTGATGGAGTTCTTC.

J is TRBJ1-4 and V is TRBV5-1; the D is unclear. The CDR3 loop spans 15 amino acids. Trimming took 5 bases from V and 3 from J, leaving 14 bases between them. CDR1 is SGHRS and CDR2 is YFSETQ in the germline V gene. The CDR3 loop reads CASRPSTQANEKLFF. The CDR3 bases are TGCGCCAGCAGACCTTCAACGCAAGCTAATGAAAAACTGTTTTTT. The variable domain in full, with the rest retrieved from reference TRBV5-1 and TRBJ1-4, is KAGVTQTPRYLIKTRGQQVTLSCSPISGHRSVSWYQQTPGQGLQFLFEYFSETQRNKGNFPGRFSGRQFSNSRSEMNVSTLELGDSALYLCASRPSTQANEKLFFGSGTQLSVL.

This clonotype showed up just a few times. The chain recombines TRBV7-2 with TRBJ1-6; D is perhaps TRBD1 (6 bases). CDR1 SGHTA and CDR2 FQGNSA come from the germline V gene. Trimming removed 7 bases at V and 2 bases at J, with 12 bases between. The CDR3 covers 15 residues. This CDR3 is CASKIQGPYNSPLHF. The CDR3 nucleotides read TGTGCCAGCAAAATACAGGGCCCCTATAATTCACCCCTCCACTTT.

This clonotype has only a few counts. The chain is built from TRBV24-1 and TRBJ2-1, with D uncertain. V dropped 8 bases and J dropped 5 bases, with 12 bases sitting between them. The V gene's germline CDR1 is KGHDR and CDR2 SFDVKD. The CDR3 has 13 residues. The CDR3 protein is CATKNWENNEQFF. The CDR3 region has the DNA TGTGCCACCAAGAACTGGGAAAACAATGAGCAGTTCTTC.

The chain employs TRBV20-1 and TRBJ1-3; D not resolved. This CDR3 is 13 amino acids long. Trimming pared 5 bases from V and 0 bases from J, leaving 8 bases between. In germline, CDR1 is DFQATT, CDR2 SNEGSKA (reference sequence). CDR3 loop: CSALTASGNTIYF. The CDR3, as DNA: TGCAGTGCTCTCACCGCCTCTGGAAACACCATATATTTT.

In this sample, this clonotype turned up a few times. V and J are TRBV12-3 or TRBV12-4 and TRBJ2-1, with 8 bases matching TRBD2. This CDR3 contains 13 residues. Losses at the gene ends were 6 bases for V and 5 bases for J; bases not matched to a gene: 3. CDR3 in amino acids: CASRRGGDNEQFF. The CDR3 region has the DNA TGTGCCAGCAGACGGGGGGGGGACAATGAGCAGTTCTTC.

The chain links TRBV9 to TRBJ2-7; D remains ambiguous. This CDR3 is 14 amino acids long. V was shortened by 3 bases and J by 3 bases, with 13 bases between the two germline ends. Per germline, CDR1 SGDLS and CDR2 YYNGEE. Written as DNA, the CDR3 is TGTGCCAGCAGCGGAAGGGCCGCAGGCTACGAGCAGTACTTC. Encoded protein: CASSGRAAGYEQYF.

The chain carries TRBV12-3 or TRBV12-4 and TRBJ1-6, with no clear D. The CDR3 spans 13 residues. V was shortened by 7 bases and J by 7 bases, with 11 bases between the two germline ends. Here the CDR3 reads CASNRATNSPLHF. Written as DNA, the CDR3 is TGTGCCAGCAATAGAGCAACCAATTCACCCCTCCACTTT.

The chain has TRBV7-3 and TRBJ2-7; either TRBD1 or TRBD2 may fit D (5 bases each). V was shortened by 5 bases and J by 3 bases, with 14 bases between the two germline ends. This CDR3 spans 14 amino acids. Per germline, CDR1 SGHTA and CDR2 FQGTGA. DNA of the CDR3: TGTGCCAGCAGCCCTTCGGGAAGGGGCTACGAGCAGTACTTC. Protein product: CASSPSGRGYEQYF.

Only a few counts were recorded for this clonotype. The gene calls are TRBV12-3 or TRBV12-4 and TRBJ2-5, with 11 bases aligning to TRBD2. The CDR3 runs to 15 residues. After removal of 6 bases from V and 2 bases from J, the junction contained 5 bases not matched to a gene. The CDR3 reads CASRLAGGVQETQYF. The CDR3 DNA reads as TGTGCCAGCAGGCTAGCGGGAGGCGTTCAAGAGACCCAGTACTTC.

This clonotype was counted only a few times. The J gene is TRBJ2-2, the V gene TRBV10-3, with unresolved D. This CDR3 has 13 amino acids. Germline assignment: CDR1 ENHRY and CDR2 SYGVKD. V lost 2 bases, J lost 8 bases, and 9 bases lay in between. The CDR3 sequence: CAISEAAPGELFF. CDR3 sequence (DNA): TGTGCCATCAGTGAGGCGGCGCCAGGGGAGCTGTTTTTT.